What follows are 17 T cell receptor beta chains derived from one specimen sequenced in a study of human T cells and chemical hapten exposure. The time point here: healthy volunteer bleed at 2 weeks. Researchers extracted total RNA from unfractionated whole blood. From the RACE reads, TCRdb called clonotypes with MiXCR, one entry per CDR3 protein. This table holds about 45,000 distinct CDR3 sequences, less than 4.5% found once. Sequencing was done on a sample of whole blood. The receptor source for this set is a human donor in good health. Some clones in this sample may be carry-over from other donors' samples.

This clonotype appeared many times. V is TRBV27 and J is TRBJ2-3; 9 positions agree with TRBD2. The CDR3 contains 15 residues. Per germline, CDR1 MNHEY and CDR2 SMNVEV (reference sequence). The V segment lost 7 bases and the J segment 1 base; nucleotides outside the gene matches: 6. The CDR3 protein is CASTFSGSGTDTQYF. The CDR3 nucleotides are TGTGCCAGCACCTTTAGCGGGAGTGGCACAGATACGCAGTATTTT.

This clonotype occurred many times. The V gene is TRBV28, the J gene TRBJ1-2; the match to TRBD1 covers 7 bases. The CDR3 covers 18 residues. Germline V gene data show CDR1 as MDHEN and CDR2 as SYDVKM. With 5 bases clipped from V and 0 bases from J, the junction kept 15 bases outside the gene matches. CDR3 sequence (DNA): TGTGCCAGCAGTCCGTGGACAGGAATGGGGGCAGCTAACTATGGCTACACCTTC. This sequence encodes CASSPWTGMGAANYGYTF.

A few counts support this clonotype. This chain uses TRBV9 with TRBJ2-1; the D gene is possibly TRBD2 (5 bases). This CDR3 region has 14 residues. V lost 4 bases, J lost 2 bases, and 10 bases lay in between. CDR1 and CDR2 (germline): SGDLS, YYNGEE. The chain's CDR3 is CASSRAETYNEQFF. DNA for the CDR3: TGTGCCAGCAGCCGAGCGGAAACCTACAATGAGCAGTTCTTC.

This clonotype was picked up a small number of times. The rearrangement links TRBV18 to TRBJ1-5, with TRBD1 identical over 7 bases. CDR3 length equals 16 residues. Germline-derived CDR1 and CDR2 are KGHSH and LQKENI. V shed 2 bases and J 7 bases; nucleotides not matched to a gene: 11. The CDR3: CASSPVDRPPGQPQHF. The DNA for the CDR3 is TGTGCCAGCTCACCAGTGGACAGGCCCCCGGGGCAGCCCCAGCATTTT.

This sequence joins TRBV4-2 and TRBJ1-4; no reliable D call. The germline V and J ends were trimmed by 0 bases and 2 bases, with 22 bases remaining between them. Germline V gene lookup returns CDR1 LGHNA and CDR2 YNFKEQ. The CDR3 spans 20 residues. DNA for the CDR3: TGTGCCAGCAGCCAAGATCTTAAGTTCGCTGGGAGGTGGACTAATGAAAAACTGTTTTTT. Translated, it gives CASSQDLKFAGRWTNEKLFF.

A few counts support this clonotype. The CDR3 loop reads CSAGDRLYVEQYF. As DNA, the CDR3 is TGCAGTGCGGGGGACAGACTCTACGTGGAGCAGTACTTC. V is TRBV20-1 and J is TRBJ2-7, with TRBD1 identical over 7 bases. The CDR3 is 13 residues long. Germline CDR1 DFQATT, CDR2 SNEGSKA (reference sequence). J lost 7 bases, V lost 6 bases, and 12 bases had no gene match.

This clonotype came up many times. The chain combines TRBV7-9 with TRBJ1-1; maybe TRBD1 (5 bases). Trimming removed 5 bases at V and 10 bases at J, with 17 bases between. Germline CDR1 reads SEHNR; CDR2 reads FQNEAQ (reference sequence). There are 13 residues in the CDR3. The CDR3: CASSHEGAARAFF. CDR3 coding DNA: TGTGCCAGCAGCCACGAAGGGGCGGCCAGAGCTTTCTTT.

With regard to this clonotype: A read error is possible here, since a much larger clone lies one base away. The genes are TRBV15 and TRBJ2-3, with D tentatively TRBD2 (6 bases). The germline CDR1 and CDR2 sequences are LNHNV and YYDKDF (reference sequence). CDR3 length equals 15 residues. CDR3 protein: CATSALAAGTDTKYF. The CDR3 DNA reads as TGTGCCACCAGCGCCTTAGCGGCGGGTACAGATACGAAGTATTTT.

This clonotype was seen repeatedly, ten times or more. The CDR3 DNA reads as TGTGCCAGCAGCTTAGCCGGGACGAGCACAGATACGCAGTATTTT. This sequence encodes CASSLAGTSTDTQYF. The chain has TRBV7-6 and TRBJ2-3; D assignment may be TRBD1 or TRBD2 (5 bases each). CDR3 length: 15 residues. The germline V and J ends were trimmed by 0 bases and 0 bases, with 7 bases remaining between them. CDR1 is SGHVS and CDR2 is FNYEAQ in the germline V gene.

The chain employs TRBV6-2 or TRBV6-3 and TRBJ2-3; no definite D call. The CDR3 extends over 15 amino acids. V lost 7 bases, J lost 1 base, and 15 bases lay in between. Germline V gene data show CDR1 as MNHEY and CDR2 as SVGEGT. The CDR3 is CASNPDLLGTDTQYF. In DNA form, the CDR3 reads TGTGCCAGCAACCCGGACCTTCTTGGCACAGATACGCAGTATTTT.

This clonotype was seen repeatedly, ten times or more. The genes are TRBV7-6 and TRBJ2-3; 10 bases align to TRBD2. Trimming cost V 0 bases and J 0 bases; bases outside gene matches: 9. Germline V lookup: CDR1 SGHVS, CDR2 FNYEAQ. The CDR3 spans 19 residues. The CDR3 coding sequence is TGTGCCAGCAGCTTAGCACGGGTCCTAGCGGGGGTTAGCACAGATACGCAGTATTTT. Protein sequence: CASSLARVLAGVSTDTQYF. The whole variable domain, remainder taken from reference TRBV7-6 and TRBJ2-3, is GAGVSQSPRYKVTKRGQDVALRCDPISGHVSLYWYRQALGQGPEFLTYFNYEAQQDKSGLPNDRFSAERPEGSISTLTIQRTEQRDSAMYRCASSLARVLAGVSTDTQYFGPGTRLTVL.

This clonotype was recorded at least ten times. The chain employs TRBV6-2 or TRBV6-3 and TRBJ2-7; D unclear. The germline V gene encodes CDR1 MNHEY and CDR2 SVGEGT. V was trimmed by 0 bases and J by 0 bases, leaving 18 bases between them. The CDR3 extends over 18 amino acids. The CDR3 sequence is CASSYSILGRKSSYEQYF. The CDR3 coding sequence is TGTGCCAGCAGTTACTCGATTCTAGGGCGGAAAAGCTCCTACGAGCAGTACTTC.

This clonotype was seen at least ten times. The chain links TRBV7-9 to TRBJ2-1; D call uncertain. Deletions cut 6 bases from V and 12 bases from J, with 21 bases between. The CDR3 has 14 residues. CDR1 and CDR2 from the germline V gene are SEHNR and FQNEAQ (reference sequence). Here the CDR3 DNA reads TGTGCCAGCAGTGGATTAGGCCTAAAAGGTCGGCAGTTCTTC. Translating gives CASSGLGLKGRQFF. Using reference TRBV7-9 and TRBJ2-1 for the parts outside the CDR3, the full variable domain is DTGVSQNPRHKITKRGQNVTFRCDPISEHNRLYWYRQTLGQGPEFLTYFQNEAQLEKSRLLSDRFSAERPKGSFSTLEIQRTEQGDSAMYLCASSGLGLKGRQFFGPGTRLTVL.

This clonotype was counted only a few times. The chain carries TRBV27 and TRBJ1-6, with D perhaps TRBD1 (5 bases). Germline V gives CDR1 MNHEY, CDR2 SMNVEV (reference sequence). The CDR3 runs 14 residues. V was cut by 3 bases and J by 8 bases, with 11 bases left in between. The CDR3 sequence: CASSFRQGYSPLHF. As DNA, the CDR3 is TGTGCCAGCAGTTTTCGGCAGGGTTATTCACCCCTCCACTTT.

This clonotype was seen a handful of times. The chain uses TRBV12-3 or TRBV12-4 and TRBJ2-3; possible D gene TRBD2, 6 bases. This CDR3 spans 15 amino acids. V shed 5 bases and J shed 0 bases, with 12 bases lying between them. The CDR3 DNA sequence: TGTGCCAGCAGTCTGTCTAGCGCCAGCACAGATACGCAGTATTTT. Translating it yields CASSLSSASTDTQYF.

The rearrangement links TRBV5-1 to TRBJ2-7; either TRBD1 or TRBD2 may supply D (6 bases each). Per the germline V gene, CDR1 is SGHRS and CDR2 is YFSETQ. The CDR3 extends over 16 amino acids. V lost 4 bases and J lost 1, with 18 bases in between. The CDR3 DNA sequence: TGCGCCAGCAGCCCCTTCAGGGGTGCGGGATCCTACGAGCAGTACTTC. As protein: CASSPFRGAGSYEQYF.

This clonotype was seen ten or more times. The rearrangement uses TRBV5-1 and TRBJ2-4; 11 bases match TRBD2. The germline CDR1 and CDR2 sequences are SGHRS and YFSETQ. V trimming: 4 bases; J trimming: 10 bases; junction bases outside the gene matches: 13. This CDR3 has 16 residues. Written as DNA, the CDR3 is TGCGCCAGCAGCCCCGGACAGGGCACTAGCGGGAGTATTCAGTACTTC. Protein product: CASSPGQGTSGSIQYF.